The 21 T cell receptor beta chains below come from one sample, sequenced in a study of CD8+CD57+ T cells in acquired aplastic anemia. It was genomic DNA that served as the template for profiling TCR beta VDJ and CDR3. Using its own MiXCR run on the reads, TCRdb lists one record per CDR3 protein. The sample carries roughly 160,000 distinct CDR3 sequences, 55% to 70% recorded once. The sample comprised sorted CD4+, CD8+, or CD8+CD57+ T cells (not recorded which) from PBMCs. The receptors were sampled from a human donor in good health.

The chain uses TRBV2 and TRBJ1-1; 9 bases are shared with TRBD1. V lost 10 bases to trimming and J lost 1 base; unmatched junction nucleotides: 4. This CDR3 region has 13 residues. Germline CDR1 SNHLY, CDR2 FYNNEI. The CDR3 bases are TGTGCCACCACACAGGGGGCGAACACTGAAGCTTTCTTT. Encoded protein: CATTQGANTEAFF.

This clonotype was detected once. The chain carries TRBV7-6 and TRBJ1-3; D call uncertain. This CDR3 comprises 15 residues. The germline V gene has CDR1 SGHVS and CDR2 FNYEAQ. Trimming cost V 4 bases and J 4 bases, with 14 bases left between them. The CDR3 reads CASSSEGYPGNTIYF. The CDR3 DNA sequence: TGTGCCAGCAGCTCAGAAGGGTATCCAGGAAACACCATATATTTT. Full variable domain (missing parts from reference TRBV7-6 and TRBJ1-3): GAGVSQSPRYKVTKRGQDVALRCDPISGHVSLYWYRQALGQGPEFLTYFNYEAQQDKSGLPNDRFSAERPEGSISTLTIQRTEQRDSAMYRCASSSEGYPGNTIYFGEGSWLTVV.

CDR3 region: CSAASSPGLLSPLHF. The CDR3, as DNA: TGCAGTGCTGCATCTTCTCCCGGCCTGCTCTCACCCCTCCACTTT. The chain is built from TRBV20-1 and TRBJ1-6; D not certain. This CDR3 has 15 amino acids. Trimming stripped 5 bases from V and 10 bases from J, with 21 bases between. Germline V gene lookup returns CDR1 DFQATT and CDR2 SNEGSKA (reference sequence).

The chain combines TRBV6-2 or TRBV6-3 with TRBJ2-1; 8 nucleotides match TRBD2. V trimming: 5 bases; J trimming: 2 bases; junction bases outside the gene matches: 5. Germline V lookup: CDR1 MNHEY, CDR2 SVGEGT. The CDR3 is 15 residues long. CDR3 protein: CASSLYSGTYNEQFF. DNA for the CDR3: TGTGCCAGCAGTCTTTATAGCGGGACCTACAATGAGCAGTTCTTC.

The CDR3 DNA sequence: TGTGCCAGCAAGGGCGAGGGGTTCGGCTACACCTTC. Its translation: CASKGEGFGYTF. This chain joins TRBV2 and TRBJ1-2; maybe TRBD1 (5 bases). V lost 7 bases to trimming and J lost 8 bases, with 14 bases between them. The CDR3 runs to 12 residues. Germline CDR1 reads SNHLY; CDR2 reads FYNNEI.

The chain is built from TRBV7-6 and TRBJ2-1, with D perhaps assigned TRBD1 or TRBD2 (5 bases each). V was shortened by 1 base and J by 7 bases, with 14 bases between the two germline ends. CDR3 size: 15 residues. Germline V CDR1 and CDR2: SGHVS, FNYEAQ. The CDR3 is CASSLDPGPANEQFF. The DNA of the CDR3 is TGTGCCAGCAGCTTAGACCCGGGGCCCGCGAATGAGCAGTTCTTC.

The chain couples TRBV5-1 to TRBJ2-1; 7 bases are a match to TRBD2. CDR1 and CDR2 (germline): SGHRS, YFSETQ. The CDR3 sequence is 16 residues long. After removal of 3 bases from V and 2 bases from J, the junction contained 8 bases not matched to a gene. CDR3 protein: CASSSSTSSPYNEQFF. The CDR3 DNA sequence: TGCGCCAGCAGCTCCTCGACTAGCTCACCCTACAATGAGCAGTTCTTC.

The V gene is TRBV12-3 or TRBV12-4, the J gene TRBJ2-3, with 8 bases that match TRBD1. The CDR3 is made up of 15 amino acids. V lost 6 bases and J lost 4; bases outside the gene matches: 9. The CDR3 coding sequence is TGTGCCAGCAGAAAGACAGGGGTCCTGGCAGATACGCAGTATTTT. This gives the protein CASRKTGVLADTQYF.

The sample holds a few counts of this clonotype. The chain combines TRBV6-5 with TRBJ1-4, with a possible D match to TRBD1 (5 bases). Germline lookup yields CDR1 MNHEY and CDR2 SVGAGI. The CDR3 sequence is 14 residues long. The germline V and J ends were trimmed by 2 bases and 5 bases, with 9 bases remaining between them. CDR3 amino acids: CASSYAGINEKLFF. Here the CDR3 DNA reads TGTGCCAGCAGTTACGCAGGGATAAATGAAAAACTGTTTTTT.

The chain combines TRBV6-6 with TRBJ2-5; D gene ambiguous. The germline V and J ends were trimmed by 0 bases and 5 bases, with 4 bases remaining between them. The CDR3 runs to 12 residues. Per the germline V gene, CDR1 is MNHNY and CDR2 is SVGAGI (reference sequence). Here the CDR3 reads CASSYSMETQYF. CDR3 bases: TGTGCCAGCAGTTACTCGATGGAGACCCAGTACTTC.

The chain couples TRBV24-1 to TRBJ2-1, with TRBD2 matching over 14 bases. V gave up 4 bases and J gave up 10 bases; unmatched junction bases: 8. This CDR3 region has 16 residues. CDR1 is KGHDR and CDR2 is SFDVKD in the germline V gene. The CDR3 here is CATSEPGLAGVQEQFF. For the CDR3, the DNA is TGTGCCACCAGTGAACCGGGACTAGCGGGAGTTCAGGAGCAGTTCTTC.

This chain joins TRBV15 and TRBJ2-7; possibly TRBD2 for D (6 bases). Trimming shortened V by 6 bases and J by 3 bases, and 15 bases separated the two germline ends. This CDR3 contains 14 residues. Germline CDR1 and CDR2: LNHNV and YYDKDF (reference sequence). The CDR3 DNA sequence: TGTGCCACCAGGTTAGGGACGCGGGGCTACGAGCAGTACTTC. This gives the protein CATRLGTRGYEQYF.

The chain combines TRBV12-1 with TRBJ2-1; the table's D call TRBD1 went unverified against the DNA. TRBV12-1 is an annotated pseudogene. This CDR3 region has 15 residues. As DNA, the CDR3 is TGTGCCAGCAGCACCTACGGACAGGGATACAATGAGCAGTTCTTC. Residues: CASSTYGQGYNEQFF.

On this clonotype itself: At one of its ends the junction is not consistent with the germline gene, which may arise from a read error. The rearrangement joins TRBV6-5 to TRBJ2-7; D call uncertain. The CDR3 runs 13 residues. Germline assignment: CDR1 MNHEY and CDR2 SVGAGI. As DNA, the CDR3 is TGTGCCAGCAAGAGGACGGATACCTATGAGCAGTACTTC. This encodes CASKRTDTYEQYF.

This clonotype was detected many times. The chain has TRBV4-2 and TRBJ2-7; 11 bases are shared with TRBD1. This CDR3 comprises 16 residues. J gave up 2 bases and V 0 bases, and 3 bases lay outside the gene matches. Germline V gene sequence: CDR1 LGHNA, CDR2 YNFKEQ. CDR3 bases: TGTGCCAGCAGCCAAGAACCGGGACAGGGGGCCTACGAGCAGTACTTC. It yields the protein CASSQEPGQGAYEQYF.

This clonotype was counted at least ten times. The J gene is TRBJ1-1, the V gene TRBV19; TRBD1 is a possible D gene (5 bases). This CDR3 contains 14 residues. Trimming stripped 8 bases from V and 6 bases from J, with 19 bases between. Germline-derived CDR1 and CDR2 are LNHDA and SQIVND (reference sequence). The CDR3 is CASREGRLVAEAFF. CDR3 nucleotides: TGTGCCAGTCGCGAGGGGCGCCTAGTGGCTGAAGCTTTCTTT.

This clonotype was seen a few times. The V call is TRBV20-1, the J call TRBJ1-1; a weak D match, TRBD1 (6 bases). The CDR3 is made up of 10 amino acids. Germline lookup yields CDR1 DFQATT and CDR2 SNEGSKA (reference sequence). V shed 5 bases and J shed 11 bases, with 12 bases lying between them. DNA of the CDR3: TGCAGTGCTCTCCGGGACACTGCTTTCTTT. This sequence encodes CSALRDTAFF.

In this sample, this clonotype turned up a few times. The chain employs TRBV20-1 and TRBJ2-5; 8 positions match TRBD2. V lost 6 bases to trimming and J lost 2 bases; unmatched junction nucleotides: 8. The CDR3 spans 14 residues. Germline V lookup: CDR1 DFQATT, CDR2 SNEGSKA (reference sequence). CDR3 DNA: TGCAGTGCATTTCGGCGGGGGGTACAAGAGACCCAGTACTTC. Its protein product is CSAFRRGVQETQYF.

This clonotype was seen a single time. The gene calls are TRBV29-1 and TRBJ2-5; a possible D gene is TRBD2 (5 bases). The germline CDR1 and CDR2 sequences are SQVTM and ANQGSEA. The CDR3 loop spans 11 amino acids. Trimming stripped 7 bases from V and 5 bases from J, with 11 bases between. This CDR3 reads CSADPGETQYF. DNA of the CDR3: TGCAGCGCCGACCCGGGGGAGACCCAGTACTTC. The complete variable domain, with remaining parts taken from reference TRBV29-1 and TRBJ2-5, reads SAVISQKPSRDICQRGTSLTIQCQVDSQVTMMFWYRQQPGQSLTLIATANQGSEATYESGFVIDKFPISRPNLTFSTLTVSNMSPEDSSIYLCSADPGETQYFGPGTRLLVL.

This clonotype came up once. Since a much larger clone is just one base distant, this may be a read error. This chain uses TRBV2 with TRBJ1-2; D is unresolved. The CDR3 covers 13 residues. Germline-derived CDR1 and CDR2 are SNHLY and FYNNEI. The CDR3: CASNQENRYGYTF. The DNA of the CDR3 is TGCGCCAGCAACCAAGAAAACCGCTATGGCTACACCTTC. The full variable domain, its missing parts supplied by reference TRBV2 and TRBJ1-2, is EPEVTQTPSHQVTQMGQEVILRCVPISNHLYFYWYRQILGQKVEFLVSFYNNEISEKSEIFDDQFSVERPDGSNFTLKIRSTKLEDSAMYFCASNQENRYGYTFGSGTRLTVV.

This chain links TRBV25-1 with TRBJ2-3; the D gene is possibly TRBD2 (5 bases). CDR3 length: 12 amino acids. Germline CDR1 is MGHDK and CDR2 is SYGVNS. V dropped 5 bases and J dropped 3 bases, with 6 bases sitting between them. The CDR3 spells CASSRRTDTQYF. In nucleotides, the CDR3 is TGTGCCAGCAGTAGGAGGACAGATACGCAGTATTTT.